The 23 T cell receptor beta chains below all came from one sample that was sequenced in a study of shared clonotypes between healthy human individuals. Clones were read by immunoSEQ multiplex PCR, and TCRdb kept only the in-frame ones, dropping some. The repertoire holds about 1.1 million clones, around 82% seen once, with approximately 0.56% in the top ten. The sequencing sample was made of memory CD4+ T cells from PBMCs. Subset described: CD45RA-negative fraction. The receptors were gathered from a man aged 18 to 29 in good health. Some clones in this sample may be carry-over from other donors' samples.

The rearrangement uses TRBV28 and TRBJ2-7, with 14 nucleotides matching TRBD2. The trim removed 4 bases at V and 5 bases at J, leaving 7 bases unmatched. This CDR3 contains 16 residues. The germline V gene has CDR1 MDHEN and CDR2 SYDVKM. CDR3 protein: CASSSFRLAGGNEQYF. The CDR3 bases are TGTGCCAGCAGTTCCTTCCGACTAGCGGGAGGGAACGAGCAGTACTTC.

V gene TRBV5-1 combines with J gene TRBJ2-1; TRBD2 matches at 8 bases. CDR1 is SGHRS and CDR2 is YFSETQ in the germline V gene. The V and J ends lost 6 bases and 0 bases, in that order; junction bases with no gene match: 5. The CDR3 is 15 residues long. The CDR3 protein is CASIRLAGSYNEQFF. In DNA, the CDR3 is TGCGCCAGCATTCGGCTAGCGGGCTCCTACAATGAGCAGTTCTTC.

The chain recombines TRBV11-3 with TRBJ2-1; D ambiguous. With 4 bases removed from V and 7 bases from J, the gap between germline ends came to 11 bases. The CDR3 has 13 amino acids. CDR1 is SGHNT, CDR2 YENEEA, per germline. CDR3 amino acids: CASSSFETNEQFF. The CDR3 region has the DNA TGTGCCAGCAGCTCATTCGAAACTAATGAGCAGTTCTTC.

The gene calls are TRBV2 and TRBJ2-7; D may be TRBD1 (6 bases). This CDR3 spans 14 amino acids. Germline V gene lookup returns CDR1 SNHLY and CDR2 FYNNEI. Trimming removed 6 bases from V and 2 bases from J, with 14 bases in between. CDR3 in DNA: TGTGCCAGCAGGGAACAGGGAATCGCCTACGAGCAGTACTTC. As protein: CASREQGIAYEQYF.

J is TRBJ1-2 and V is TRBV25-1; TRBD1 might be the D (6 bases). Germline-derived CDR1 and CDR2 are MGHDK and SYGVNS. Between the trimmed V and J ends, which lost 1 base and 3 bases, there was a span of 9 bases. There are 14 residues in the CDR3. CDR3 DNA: TGTGCCAGCAGTGAATCAGGGGTCCACTATGGCTACACCTTC. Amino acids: CASSESGVHYGYTF.

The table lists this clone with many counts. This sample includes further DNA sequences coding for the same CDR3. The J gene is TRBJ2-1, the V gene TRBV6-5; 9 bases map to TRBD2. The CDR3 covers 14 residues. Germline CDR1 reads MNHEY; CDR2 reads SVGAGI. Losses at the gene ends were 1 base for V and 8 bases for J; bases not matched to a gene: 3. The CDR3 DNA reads TGTGCCAGCAGTTACTTGGGACTAGCAGATGAGCAGTTCTTC. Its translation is CASSYLGLADEQFF.

The DNA for the CDR3 is TGCGCCAGCAGCCAATCTTTTAGCCAGGGGGCCAGGAACGAGCAGTACTTC. Amino acid sequence: CASSQSFSQGARNEQYF. The J gene is TRBJ2-7, the V gene TRBV4-1, with TRBD1 matching over 8 bases. The CDR3 spans 17 residues. V was clipped by 2 bases and J by 5 bases; unmatched bases: 14. CDR1 and CDR2 (germline): MGHRA, YSYEKL.

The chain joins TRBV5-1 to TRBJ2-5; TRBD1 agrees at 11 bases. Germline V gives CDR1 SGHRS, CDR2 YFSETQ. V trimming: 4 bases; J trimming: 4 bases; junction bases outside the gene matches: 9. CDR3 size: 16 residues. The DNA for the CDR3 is TGCGCCAGCAGCCGAACCGGGACAGGGGGATCAGAGACCCAGTACTTC. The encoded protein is CASSRTGTGGSETQYF.

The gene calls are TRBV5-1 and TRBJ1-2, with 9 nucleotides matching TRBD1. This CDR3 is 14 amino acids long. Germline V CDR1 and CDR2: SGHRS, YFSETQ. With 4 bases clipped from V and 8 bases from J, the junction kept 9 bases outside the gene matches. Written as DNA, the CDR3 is TGCGCCAGCAGCCTTAATACAGGGGGCTCAGGCTACACCTTC. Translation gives CASSLNTGGSGYTF.

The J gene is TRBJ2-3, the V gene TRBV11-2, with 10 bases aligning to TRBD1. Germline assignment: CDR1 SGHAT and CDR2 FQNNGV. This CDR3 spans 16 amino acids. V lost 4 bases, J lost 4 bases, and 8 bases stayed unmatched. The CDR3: CASSSAGTGDSDTQYF. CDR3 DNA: TGTGCCAGCAGCTCAGCCGGGACAGGGGATTCAGATACGCAGTATTTT.

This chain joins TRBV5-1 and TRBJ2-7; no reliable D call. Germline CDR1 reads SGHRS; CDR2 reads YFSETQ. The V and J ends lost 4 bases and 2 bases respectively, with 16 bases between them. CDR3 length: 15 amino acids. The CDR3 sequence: CASSPSLDRPYEQYF. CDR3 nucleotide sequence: TGCGCCAGCAGCCCATCGCTTGACCGACCCTACGAGCAGTACTTC.

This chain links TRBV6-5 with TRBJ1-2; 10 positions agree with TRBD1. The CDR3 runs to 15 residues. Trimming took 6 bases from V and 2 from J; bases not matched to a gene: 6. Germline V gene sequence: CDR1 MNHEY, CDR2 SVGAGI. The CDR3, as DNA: TGTGCCAGCAGAAAGACAGGGGGCTTGAACTATGGCTACACCTTC. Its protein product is CASRKTGGLNYGYTF.

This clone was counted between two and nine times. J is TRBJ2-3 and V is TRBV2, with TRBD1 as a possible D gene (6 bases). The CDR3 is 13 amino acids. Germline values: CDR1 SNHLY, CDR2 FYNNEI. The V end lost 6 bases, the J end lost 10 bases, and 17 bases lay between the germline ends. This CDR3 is CASSQTGPIAQYF. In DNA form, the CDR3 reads TGTGCCAGCAGCCAGACAGGTCCGATTGCGCAGTATTTT.

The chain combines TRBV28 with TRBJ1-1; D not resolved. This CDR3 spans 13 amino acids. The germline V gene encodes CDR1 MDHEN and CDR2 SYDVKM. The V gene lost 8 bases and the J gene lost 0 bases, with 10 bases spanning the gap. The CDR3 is CASPGPLNTEAFF. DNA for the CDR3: TGTGCCAGCCCAGGTCCCCTGAACACTGAAGCTTTCTTT.

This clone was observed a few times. The CDR3 protein is CASSVVVKDTQYF. CDR3 nucleotides: TGTGCCAGCAGTGTAGTAGTTAAAGATACGCAGTATTTT. This sequence joins TRBV6-1 and TRBJ2-3; the D is unclear. Germline V lookup: CDR1 MNHNS, CDR2 SASEGT. This CDR3 has 13 residues. V was trimmed by 4 bases and J by 5 bases, leaving 10 bases between them.

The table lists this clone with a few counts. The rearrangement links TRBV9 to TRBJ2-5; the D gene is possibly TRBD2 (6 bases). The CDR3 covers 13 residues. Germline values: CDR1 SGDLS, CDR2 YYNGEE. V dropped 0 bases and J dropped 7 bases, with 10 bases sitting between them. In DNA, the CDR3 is TGTGCCAGCAGCGTAGAACTGGAGGGGACCCAGTACTTC. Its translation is CASSVELEGTQYF.

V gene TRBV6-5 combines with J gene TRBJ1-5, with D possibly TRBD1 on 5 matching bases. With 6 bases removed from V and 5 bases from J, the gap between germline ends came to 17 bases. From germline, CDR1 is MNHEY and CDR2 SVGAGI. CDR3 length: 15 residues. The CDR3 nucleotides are TGTGCCAGCAGGAGGTCAGGGAGCCCCTATCAGCCCCAGCATTTT. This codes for CASRRSGSPYQPQHF.

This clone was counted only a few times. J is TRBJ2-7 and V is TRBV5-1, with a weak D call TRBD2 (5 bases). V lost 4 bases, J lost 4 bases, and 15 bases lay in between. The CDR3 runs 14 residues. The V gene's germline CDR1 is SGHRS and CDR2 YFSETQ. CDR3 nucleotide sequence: TGCGCCAGCAGCCCCGGGGTGGATGGATACGAGCAGTACTTC. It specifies CASSPGVDGYEQYF.

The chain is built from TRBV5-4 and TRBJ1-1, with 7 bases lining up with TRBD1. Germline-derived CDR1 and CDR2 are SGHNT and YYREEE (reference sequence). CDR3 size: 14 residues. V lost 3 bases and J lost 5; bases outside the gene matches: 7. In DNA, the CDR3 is TGTGCCAGCAGCTCCTACAGGGGTAGTACTGAAGCTTTCTTT. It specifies CASSSYRGSTEAFF.

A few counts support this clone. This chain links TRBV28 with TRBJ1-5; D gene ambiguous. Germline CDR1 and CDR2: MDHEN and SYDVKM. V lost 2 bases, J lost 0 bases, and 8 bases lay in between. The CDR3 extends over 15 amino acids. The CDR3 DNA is TGTGCCAGCAGTTTACTCGCGAATAGCAATCAGCCCCAGCATTTT. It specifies CASSLLANSNQPQHF.

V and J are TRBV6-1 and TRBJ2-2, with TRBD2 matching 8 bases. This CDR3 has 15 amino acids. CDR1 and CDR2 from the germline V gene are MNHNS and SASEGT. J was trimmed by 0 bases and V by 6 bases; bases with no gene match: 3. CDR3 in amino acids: CASRRAGANTGELFF. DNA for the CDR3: TGTGCCAGCAGGAGAGCGGGAGCGAACACCGGGGAGCTGTTTTTT.

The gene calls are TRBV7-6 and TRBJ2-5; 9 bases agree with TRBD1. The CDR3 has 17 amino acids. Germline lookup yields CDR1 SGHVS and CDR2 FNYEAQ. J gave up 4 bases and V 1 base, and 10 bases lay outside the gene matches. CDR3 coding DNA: TGTGCCAGCAGCTTAGATCACCCGGGACAGGGTTTAGAGACCCAGTACTTC. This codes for CASSLDHPGQGLETQYF.

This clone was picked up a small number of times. The CDR3 nucleotides read TGCGCCAGCAGTCAGAGGACGGGACAGGGGGCCACTGAAGCTTTCTTT. Residues: CASSQRTGQGATEAFF. The chain combines TRBV4-1 with TRBJ1-1, with 12 bases that match TRBD1. This CDR3 spans 16 amino acids. Per the germline V gene, CDR1 is MGHRA and CDR2 is YSYEKL. The trim removed 6 bases at V and 4 bases at J, leaving 9 bases unmatched.